Presented here are 18 T cell receptor beta chains from one specimen sequenced in a study of blood T cell repertoires in COVID-19. The method was immunoSEQ multiplex PCR; TCRdb's version includes in-frame clones alone and lacks a portion of them. In the table there are a few hundred thousand clones, just under 90% of which are singletons. The sequencing input was PBMCs or T cells enriched from blood (not recorded which). These receptors were obtained from a woman in her twenties or thirties who had recovered from COVID-19.

This chain links TRBV11-2 with TRBJ2-5, with 9 positions matching TRBD2. After removal of 5 bases from V and 2 bases from J, the junction contained 12 bases not matched to a gene. CDR3 length: 17 residues. Germline loops: CDR1 SGHAT, CDR2 FQNNGV. The DNA of the CDR3 is TGTGCCAGCAGCGGATTCCATAGCGGGAGAGAGCAAGAGACCCAGTACTTC. Translated: CASSGFHSGREQETQYF.

The gene calls are TRBV7-3 and TRBJ1-1, with unresolved D. CDR1 is SGHTA and CDR2 is FQGTGA in the germline V gene. This CDR3 has 13 amino acids. V gave up 6 bases and J gave up 6 bases, with 14 bases separating them. CDR3: CASSYGEKSEAFF. CDR3 in DNA: TGTGCCAGCAGTTACGGGGAGAAGTCTGAAGCTTTCTTT.

The chain links TRBV3-1 (or the pseudogene TRBV3-2) to TRBJ2-1, with 9 bases aligning to TRBD1. The junction had 19 bases not matched to a gene; V was cut back by 6 bases and J by 4 bases. The CDR3 consists of 19 residues. Germline assignment: CDR1 LGHDT and CDR2 YNNKEL (reference sequence). The CDR3 loop reads CASSAGTGLSVKAYNEQFF. CDR3 coding DNA: TGTGCCAGCAGTGCCGGGACAGGGCTCTCTGTAAAGGCTTACAATGAGCAGTTCTTC.

The chain joins TRBV18 to TRBJ1-3; D possibly corresponds to TRBD1 (5 bases). This CDR3 has 15 residues. With 1 base removed from V and 2 bases from J, the gap between germline ends came to 9 bases. Germline V gene lookup returns CDR1 KGHSH and CDR2 LQKENI. Here the CDR3 DNA reads TGTGCCAGCTCACCACTAAAGGGGACTGGAAACACCATATATTTT. It is translated as CASSPLKGTGNTIYF. The whole variable domain, remainder taken from reference TRBV18 and TRBJ1-3, is NAGVMQNPRHLVRRRGQEARLRCSPMKGHSHVYWYRQLPEEGLKFMVYLQKENIIDESGMPKERFSAEFPKEGPSILRIQQVVRGDSAAYFCASSPLKGTGNTIYFGEGSWLTVV.

The chain has TRBV9 and TRBJ2-5; 13 positions match TRBD2. J was trimmed by 0 bases and V by 1 base; bases with no gene match: 3. Germline lookup yields CDR1 SGDLS and CDR2 YYNGEE. The CDR3 is 17 residues long. CDR3 residues: CASSVTSGRGYQETQYF. In nucleotides, the CDR3 is TGTGCCAGCAGCGTAACTAGCGGGAGGGGGTACCAAGAGACCCAGTACTTC.

The chain combines TRBV7-9 with TRBJ2-3; 13 nucleotides match TRBD2. Germline assignment: CDR1 SEHNR and CDR2 FQNEAQ (reference sequence). Trimming at V came to 1 base and at J to 2 bases, leaving 3 bases not matched to a gene. This CDR3 comprises 17 residues. CDR3: CASSLGGLAGVTDTQYF. DNA for the CDR3: TGTGCCAGCAGCTTAGGAGGACTAGCGGGAGTCACAGATACGCAGTATTTT.

This chain links TRBV27 with TRBJ2-7; TRBD1 matches at 12 bases. Germline-derived CDR1 and CDR2 are MNHEY and SMNVEV (reference sequence). The V and J ends lost 5 bases and 2 bases, in that order; junction bases with no gene match: 7. CDR3 size: 16 residues. This chain's CDR3 is CASSPRDRGPPYEQYF. The DNA for the CDR3 is TGTGCCAGCAGTCCCCGGGACAGGGGGCCCCCCTACGAGCAGTACTTC.

The CDR3 sequence: CASSESLWDYKTIYEQYF. The CDR3 DNA reads TGTGCCAGCAGTGAATCCCTTTGGGACTACAAAACCATCTACGAGCAGTACTTC. The chain uses TRBV2 and TRBJ2-7, with 7 bases fitting TRBD2. The V segment lost 2 bases and the J segment 3 bases; nucleotides outside the gene matches: 16. The length of the CDR3 is 18 residues. In germline, CDR1 is SNHLY, CDR2 FYNNEI.

This chain links TRBV10-1 with TRBJ1-2, with a weak D call TRBD1 (6 bases). From germline, CDR1 is WNHNN and CDR2 SYGVQD (reference sequence). CDR3 length: 15 amino acids. Trimming cost V 0 bases and J 5 bases, with 13 bases left between them. The CDR3 sequence: CASSESARGLYGYTF. CDR3 in DNA: TGCGCCAGCAGTGAGTCGGCCAGGGGATTGTATGGCTACACCTTC.

The rearrangement links TRBV3-1 (or the pseudogene TRBV3-2) to TRBJ1-2; D may be TRBD1 (5 bases). V lost 6 bases and J 13 bases, leaving 24 bases between the germline ends. CDR1 is LGHDT and CDR2 is YNNKEL in the germline V gene (reference sequence). The CDR3 has 14 amino acids. Here the CDR3 reads CASSQIRNAGFITF. CDR3 in DNA: TGTGCCAGCAGTCAAATCAGAAACGCAGGGTTCATCACCTTC.

This clone was seen just once. The genes are TRBV27 and TRBJ1-5, with 10 bases fitting TRBD1. Germline lookup yields CDR1 MNHEY and CDR2 SMNVEV (reference sequence). The CDR3 consists of 15 residues. Trimming at V came to 6 bases and at J to 2 bases, leaving 4 bases not matched to a gene. DNA for the CDR3: TGTGCCAGCAGCTCTGGGACAGGGGGCAATCAGCCCCAGCATTTT. Amino acid sequence: CASSSGTGGNQPQHF.

This clone was detected only a few times. V is TRBV5-6 and J is TRBJ1-5; the D gene is possibly TRBD1 (6 bases). The CDR3 loop spans 17 amino acids. Trimming stripped 3 bases from V and 2 bases from J, with 18 bases between. Per germline, CDR1 SGHDT and CDR2 YYEEEE. The CDR3 DNA reads as TGTGCCAGCAGCTCCTTGACAGGAAAAGGGGGCAATCAGCCCCAGCATTTT. As protein: CASSSLTGKGGNQPQHF.

This chain links TRBV30 with TRBJ2-5, with 12 bases that match TRBD1. V lost 2 bases, J lost 2 bases, and 15 bases stayed unmatched. This CDR3 has 19 residues. Germline-derived CDR1 and CDR2 are GTSNPN and SVGIG (reference sequence). The chain's CDR3 is CAWSRLWDRGLRRQETQYF. CDR3 bases: TGTGCCTGGAGTCGCCTGTGGGACAGGGGGCTCCGGAGGCAAGAGACCCAGTACTTC.

This rearrangement joins TRBV27 to TRBJ2-2; TRBD1 aligns across 9 bases. CDR3 length: 14 residues. CDR1 is MNHEY, CDR2 SMNVEV, per germline (reference sequence). With V trimmed by 6 bases and J by 2 bases, 1 base remained unmatched. For the CDR3, the DNA is TGTGCCAGCAGACAGGGGGCTAACACCGGGGAGCTGTTTTTT. It codes for CASRQGANTGELFF.

The V gene is TRBV19, the J gene TRBJ1-1, with TRBD1 matching over 8 bases. Germline CDR1 LNHDA, CDR2 SQIVND (reference sequence). The length of the CDR3 is 16 residues. Losses at the gene ends were 4 bases for V and 1 base for J; bases not matched to a gene: 8. Written as DNA, the CDR3 is TGTGCCAGTAGTAGTCGACAGGGGAAGGCGAACACTGAAGCTTTCTTT. Encoded protein: CASSSRQGKANTEAFF.

Only a few counts were recorded for this clone. The chain combines TRBV5-4 with TRBJ2-5; 8 nucleotides line up with TRBD1. The CDR3 sequence is 15 residues long. Trimming took 2 bases from V and 2 from J; bases not matched to a gene: 5. Germline-derived CDR1 and CDR2 are SGHNT and YYREEE (reference sequence). Written as DNA, the CDR3 is TGTGCCAGCAGCTTTCAGACAGGGGTTCAAGAGACCCAGTACTTC. Protein product: CASSFQTGVQETQYF.

V usage is TRBV10-3 and J usage is TRBJ1-5; the match to TRBD1 covers 9 bases. CDR3 length: 15 residues. The ends lost 8 bases at V and 1 base at J; junction bases unmatched: 6. CDR1 and CDR2 (germline): ENHRY, SYGVKD. The chain's CDR3 is CAIGGQGPSNQPQHF. The CDR3 region has the DNA TGTGCCATCGGGGGACAGGGACCGAGCAATCAGCCCCAGCATTTT.

The CDR3 protein is CASSGGGDYLYEQYF. The CDR3 nucleotides are TGTGCCAGCAGTGGCGGGGGGGACTACCTCTACGAGCAGTACTTC. V usage is TRBV6-4 and J usage is TRBJ2-7, with 9 bases aligning to TRBD2. There are 15 residues in the CDR3. Germline CDR1 and CDR2: MRHNA and SNTAGT. Trimming removed 4 bases from V and 3 bases from J; junction bases left unmatched: 7.